Reported below is one TCR beta chain. This clonotype was seen repeatedly, ten times or more. Its cognate antigen has yet to be identified. No quality values exist for individual bases; no much larger clone is one base distant. The data stem from a study of neurological immune-mediated disorders (dated by TCRdb to between 2018 and 2020). Regarding the research as a whole: Among the approximately 34 multiple sclerosis patients, approximately 30 had relapsing-remitting MS and 3 had secondary progressive MS. The study compared peripheral blood TCR-beta repertoires of HTLV-I-associated myelopathy (HAM/TSP) patients, multiple sclerosis patients and healthy controls using UMI-based sequencing. Alongside PBMC samples, the set of about 100 TCR-beta libraries contained longitudinal samples, technical triplicates, and paired CD4+ and CD8+ T-cell subsets that had been sorted. Longitudinal HAM/TSP donors and healthy donors each had 3 time-points at intervals of about 3-45 months. The cohort included about 70 subjects: some 14 with HAM/TSP, roughly 34 with multiple sclerosis, and roughly 20 healthy controls.

cDNA was synthesized by template-switch 5'RACE using a primer with a 10-nucleotide random unique molecular identifier that tagged each TCR transcript. Every sequencing run yielded over 190 million TCR-beta sequences covering 15-18 subjects. The RNeasy kit was used for extraction of total RNA. The KAPA Real-time Library Amplification kit was used to amplify TCR-beta VDJ regions with primers targeting the TCR constant region and the 5'RACE anchor. A first PCR added sample indexes and Illumina adaptors, after which a second PCR increased the library yield. After Ampure bead purification, the TCR product of roughly 650 bp was size-selected on a 2% E-gel SizeSelection system. Before pooling, library quality was assessed on a Bioanalyzer, concentration was determined with Qubit, and library quantification was performed with the Kapa Library Quantification kit. An Illumina HiSeq 2500 sequenced the libraries paired-end 2 x 150 bp. To increase sequence diversity, roughly 24-30% phiX was spiked into each library pool. Concerning the study's data processing: The quality-filtered reads were processed with the UMI-based MiGEC pipeline, whose error correction step removed more than 80% of the raw TCR sequences. VDJ genes were aligned to IMGT germline references, and clonotypes were defined by unique CDR3 amino acid sequence plus V-J genes. Clonal expansion, Shannon diversity, and CDR3 relatedness (CalcPairwiseDistances, ClusterSamples) were evaluated with VDJtools, and phylogenetic trees were built with CLCbio workbench. A clone was classed as expanded if it had 8 or more unique UMIs, a cutoff based on coefficient-of-variation modelling across technical triplicates. Clones were called with MiXCR by TCRdb after fastp trimmed the public reads at Q25, and only in-frame beta chains were retained. Records with the same CDR3 protein are collapsed into one entry carrying the most frequent genes and DNA. TCRdb's processing, not the authors', yielded these V and J calls. The sample table shows tens of thousands of distinct CDR3 sequences, and around 4% are seen once. The ten most abundant clones make up more than 5% of the sample.

This specimen's time point label, per the study, means: longitudinal time-point 3. For the unsorted PBMC libraries, 2 million PBMCs were stored in RNAlater at -80 degrees C until RNA extraction and were used to generate the libraries. The multiple sclerosis patients were enrolled in a US clinical protocol that evaluated disease progression with magnetic resonance imaging. PBMCs were separated from peripheral blood using Ficoll-Hypaque density gradient centrifugation and then cryopreserved in liquid nitrogen. Results the study describes overall, beyond this receptor: Across subjects, expanded clones never shared an identical CDR3 amino acid sequence, which suggests that the TCR-beta repertoires in every group were private. The highest TCR clonal expansion was observed in HAM/TSP patients, whereas the lowest was observed in MS patients, even when compared with healthy controls. In phylogenetic analysis, the repertoires of 18 of 34 MS patients grouped into a cluster of related CDR3 sequences, which suggests a possible signature at the repertoire level. No clinical or MRI features were associated with the MS cluster, and the authors said that larger cohorts are needed.

What was sequenced was PBMCs. The TCR comes from a woman aged 60-75 years with multiple sclerosis.

CDR3 region: CASRLGTGSGYTF. The base sequence is TGTGCCAGCAGGCTCGGGACAGGGTCTGGCTACACCTTC. The chain is encoded by TRBV12-3 or TRBV12-4 joined to TRBJ1-2, and TRBD1 aligns with 9 junction nucleotides. Relative to germline, V is missing 6 bases and J is missing 7 bases, with 6 bases of the junction outside any gene match. Including the terminal cysteine and phenylalanine, the CDR3 comprises 13 residues. The CDR3 DNA has 39 bases and is translated from base 1.